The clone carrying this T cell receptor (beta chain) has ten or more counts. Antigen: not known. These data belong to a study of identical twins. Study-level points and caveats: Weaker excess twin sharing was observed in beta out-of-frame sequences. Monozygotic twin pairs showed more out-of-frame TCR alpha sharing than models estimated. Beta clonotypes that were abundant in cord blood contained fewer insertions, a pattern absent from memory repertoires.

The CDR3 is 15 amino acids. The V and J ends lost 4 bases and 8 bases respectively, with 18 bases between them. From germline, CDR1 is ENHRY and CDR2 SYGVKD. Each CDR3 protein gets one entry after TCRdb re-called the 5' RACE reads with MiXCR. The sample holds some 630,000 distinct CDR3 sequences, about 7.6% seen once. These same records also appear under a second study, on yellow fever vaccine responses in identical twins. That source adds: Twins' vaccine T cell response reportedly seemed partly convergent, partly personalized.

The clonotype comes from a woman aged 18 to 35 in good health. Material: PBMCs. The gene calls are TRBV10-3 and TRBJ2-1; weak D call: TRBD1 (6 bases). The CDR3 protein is CAISAPTGQRDEQFF. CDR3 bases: TGTGCCATCAGTGCTCCTACAGGACAGCGCGATGAGCAGTTCTTC.